This is a list of T cell receptor beta chains from one sample in a study of blood T cell repertoires in COVID-19. Generated by immunoSEQ multiplex PCR, the TCRdb table keeps only in-frame clones and is missing some. The table shows about 240,000 clones, with roughly 90% occurring only once. Sequencing used peripheral blood. The receptors were sampled from a man aged 55 to 69 with acute or convalescent COVID-19. The CDR3 runs from the conserved cysteine through the conserved F or W. The order of the fields is clone size, V gene, J gene, D gene, CDR3 DNA, CDR3 protein. The D gene is left open where the match is weak. A clone size is listed for some rows: how often the clone was seen (once, few, many), or a class if it is expanded.

size: NA
V: TRBV2
J: TRBJ2-2
D: TRBD2
DNA: TGTGCCAGCAGTGCCCGACTAGCGCTGAACACCGGGGAGCTGTTTTTT
CDR3: CASSARLALNTGELFF

size: NA
V: TRBV30
J: TRBJ1-3
D: TRBD1
DNA: TGTGCCTGGAGCCACAGGGGGGGGAGCTCTGGAAACACCATATATTTT
CDR3: CAWSHRGGSSGNTIYF

size: once
V: TRBV9
J: TRBJ1-3
D: NA
DNA: TGTGCCAGCAGCGTAAACCCGGGTTGGAACACCATATATTTT
CDR3: CASSVNPGWNTIYF

size: NA
V: TRBV6-5
J: TRBJ1-5
D: NA
DNA: TGTGCCAGCAGTTCGGACAAGGATCAGCCCCAGCATTTT
CDR3: CASSSDKDQPQHF

size: NA
V: TRBV4-2
J: TRBJ1-1
D: TRBD1
DNA: TGTGCCAGCAGCCACTTCGGGACAGGGGGCGTTCCGAACACTGAAGCTTTCTTT
CDR3: CASSHFGTGGVPNTEAFF

size: NA
V: TRBV5-1
J: TRBJ2-7
D: TRBD2
DNA: TGCGCCAGCAGCTTGGGGACTAGCGGATCCTACGAGCAGTACTTC
CDR3: CASSLGTSGSYEQYF

size: NA
V: TRBV9
J: TRBJ1-2
D: NA
DNA: TGTGCCAGCAGCGTAGGACTAGGGGAGGAGGGCTACACCTTC
CDR3: CASSVGLGEEGYTF

size: NA
V: TRBV6-5
J: TRBJ1-1
D: TRBD1
DNA: TGTGCCAGCAGTTCGGCAGGGGGCACTGAAGCTTTCTTT
CDR3: CASSSAGGTEAFF

size: NA
V: TRBV18
J: TRBJ2-3
D: NA
DNA: TGTGCCAGCTCACTGGACAGTGTAGAGGCGCAGTATTTT
CDR3: CASSLDSVEAQYF

size: few
V: TRBV5-1
J: TRBJ1-5
D: TRBD1
DNA: TGCGCCAGCAGCTTGGGGACAGGGGATCAGCCCCAGCATTTT
CDR3: CASSLGTGDQPQHF

size: NA
V: TRBV6-6
J: TRBJ2-1
D: NA
DNA: TGTGCCAGCAGTTACCTGCGGACTTTAAACAATGAGCAGTTCTTC
CDR3: CASSYLRTLNNEQFF

size: NA
V: TRBV24-1
J: TRBJ2-5
D: NA
DNA: TGTGCCACCAGTGGAGGCATTGGTGGCGGAGAGACCCAGTACTTC
CDR3: CATSGGIGGGETQYF

size: NA
V: TRBV6-2/TRBV6-3
J: TRBJ1-4
D: NA
DNA: TGTGCCAGCAGTTACGTGCCAGGGAAGCAAAAACTGTTTTTT
CDR3: CASSYVPGKQKLFF

size: once
V: TRBV30
J: TRBJ2-7
D: NA
DNA: TGTGCCTGGATGTTCCCGACTTTGAGCGAGCAGTACTTC
CDR3: CAWMFPTLSEQYF

size: NA
V: TRBV2
J: TRBJ2-7
D: NA
DNA: TGTGCCAGCACACCTGAGGGCCCGTCCGCGGAGCAGTACTTC
CDR3: CASTPEGPSAEQYF

size: NA
V: TRBV7-3
J: TRBJ1-2
D: TRBD1
DNA: TGTGCCAGCAGCTCCGACAGGGGCCGTCAGAATGGCTACACCTTC
CDR3: CASSSDRGRQNGYTF

size: NA
V: TRBV27
J: TRBJ1-2
D: NA
DNA: TGTGCCAGCAAAAGGGAGTCCGGCTATGGCTACACCTTC
CDR3: CASKRESGYGYTF

size: NA
V: TRBV27
J: TRBJ1-6
D: NA
DNA: TGTGCCAGCAGTTTATCCGTCCGGGGGGCATATTCACCCCTCCACTTT
CDR3: CASSLSVRGAYSPLHF

size: NA
V: TRBV5-5
J: TRBJ2-7
D: NA
DNA: TGTGCCAGCAGCTTGGTTACGGGAGCCTCCTACGAGCAGTACTTC
CDR3: CASSLVTGASYEQYF

size: few
V: TRBV29-1
J: TRBJ1-2
D: TRBD1
DNA: TGCAGCGCCCTAGGGGGCGACTATGGCTACACCTTC
CDR3: CSALGGDYGYTF

size: NA
V: TRBV7-2
J: TRBJ2-5
D: TRBD2
DNA: TGTGCCAGCAGCCCCCGGACTAGCGGGACAGAGACCCAGTACTTC
CDR3: CASSPRTSGTETQYF

size: NA
V: TRBV7-8
J: TRBJ2-5
D: NA
DNA: TGTGCCAGCAGCCGAGCGAGGCGGGAAGGGACCCAGTACTTC
CDR3: CASSRARREGTQYF

size: NA
V: TRBV10-3
J: TRBJ2-5
D: TRBD2
DNA: TGTGCCACCCAACGTGGCGGGAGGGCAGAAGAGACCCAGTACTTC
CDR3: CATQRGGRAEETQYF

size: NA
V: TRBV11-2
J: TRBJ2-7
D: TRBD2
DNA: TGTGCCAGCAGCCTTGGCCCGGGGGGGGGTTACGAGCAGTACTTC
CDR3: CASSLGPGGGYEQYF

size: NA
V: TRBV7-9
J: TRBJ2-2
D: TRBD2
DNA: TGTGCCAGCAGGGGCGGGGGTAGCTCTAACACCGGGGAGCTGTTTTTT
CDR3: CASRGGGSSNTGELFF

size: once
V: TRBV4-3
J: TRBJ2-7
D: TRBD2
DNA: TGCGCCAGCAGCCAAACCCCGGGACTAGCGGGAGTTCCCGAGCAGTACTTC
CDR3: CASSQTPGLAGVPEQYF

size: NA
V: TRBV18
J: TRBJ2-1
D: TRBD2
DNA: TGTGCCAGCTCACCATTGTCTAGCGGAGAAAATGAGCAGTTCTTC
CDR3: CASSPLSSGENEQFF

size: NA
V: TRBV7-3
J: TRBJ2-2
D: TRBD1
DNA: TGTGCCAGCAGCTTAGGACAGGGTTGGGCCGGGGAGCTGTTTTTT
CDR3: CASSLGQGWAGELFF

size: NA
V: TRBV5-6
J: TRBJ1-6
D: TRBD1
DNA: TGTGCCAGCAGCTTCCGACAGGGATTTGGAAGTTCACCCCTCCACTTT
CDR3: CASSFRQGFGSSPLHF

size: NA
V: TRBV7-8
J: TRBJ1-4
D: NA
DNA: TGTGCCAGCAGCTTAATAGGGAGGGAAAAACTGTTTTTT
CDR3: CASSLIGREKLFF

size: NA
V: TRBV30
J: TRBJ1-5
D: NA
DNA: TGTGCCTGGAGTGGAGCAGGGGTTGGCAATCAGCCCCAGCATTTT
CDR3: CAWSGAGVGNQPQHF

size: NA
V: TRBV6-1
J: TRBJ1-5
D: NA
DNA: TGTGCCAGCAGTGACAGCCCGGGGGGCAATCAGCCCCAGCATTTT
CDR3: CASSDSPGGNQPQHF

size: NA
V: TRBV12-5
J: TRBJ2-5
D: NA
DNA: TGTGCTAGTGCCCAGGATAGGAAAGAGACCCAGTACTTC
CDR3: CASAQDRKETQYF

size: many
V: TRBV4-2
J: TRBJ1-5
D: NA
DNA: TGTGCCAGCAGCCAAGATGAGCAGGGGCGGAATCAGCCCCAGCATTTT
CDR3: CASSQDEQGRNQPQHF

size: NA
V: TRBV15
J: TRBJ1-5
D: NA
DNA: TGTGCCACCAGCAGGGAGACGAGCAATCAGCCCCAGCATTTT
CDR3: CATSRETSNQPQHF

size: NA
V: TRBV28
J: TRBJ2-2
D: NA
DNA: TGTGCCAGCAGTTTACGCCTAGGCCCAACTGACACCGGGGAGCTGTTTTTT
CDR3: CASSLRLGPTDTGELFF

size: NA
V: TRBV5-4
J: TRBJ2-7
D: TRBD1
DNA: TGTGCCAGCAGCAGAATCGGGACAGGGGGGTTCTACGAGCAGTACTTC
CDR3: CASSRIGTGGFYEQYF

size: NA
V: TRBV7-2
J: TRBJ2-2
D: NA
DNA: TGTGCCAGCAGCTCACGACACGGGGAAGGCGGGGAGCTGTTTTTT
CDR3: CASSSRHGEGGELFF

size: NA
V: TRBV10-3
J: TRBJ2-7
D: TRBD1
DNA: TGTGCCATCAGCGAGGACAGGGGCTACGAGCAGTACTTC
CDR3: CAISEDRGYEQYF

size: NA
V: TRBV18
J: TRBJ2-7
D: NA
DNA: TGTGCCAGCTCACCATTGCCGGGGGTTAGCTCCTACGAGCAGTACTTC
CDR3: CASSPLPGVSSYEQYF

size: NA
V: TRBV10-2
J: TRBJ2-1
D: NA
DNA: TGCGCCAGCAGCGAGAATCCCATTCCTTCAGTCTTC
CDR3: CASSENPIPSVF

size: few
V: TRBV7-9
J: TRBJ2-7
D: TRBD1
DNA: TGTGCCAGCAGCTCGGGACAGATCTACGAGCAGTACTTC
CDR3: CASSSGQIYEQYF

size: NA
V: TRBV6-5
J: TRBJ1-1
D: NA
DNA: TGTGCCAGCAGTCAGGGATCTTACATTGGCACTGAAGCTTTCTTT
CDR3: CASSQGSYIGTEAFF

size: NA
V: TRBV30
J: TRBJ2-1
D: NA
DNA: TGTGCCTGGGACTCGGGACTTTTCAATGAGCAGTTCTTC
CDR3: CAWDSGLFNEQFF

size: NA
V: TRBV5-1
J: TRBJ2-7
D: NA
DNA: TGCGCCAGCAGCTTAAGTTCGACAGCCTACGAGCAGTACTTC
CDR3: CASSLSSTAYEQYF

size: NA
V: TRBV2
J: TRBJ1-4
D: NA
DNA: TGTGCCAGCAGGTACAGAGTTAATGAAAAACTGTTTTTT
CDR3: CASRYRVNEKLFF

size: NA
V: TRBV3-1/TRBV3-2
J: TRBJ1-5
D: NA
DNA: TGTGCCAGCAGCCAAGGGCAAGGGGGTCAGCCCCAGCATTTT
CDR3: CASSQGQGGQPQHF

size: NA
V: TRBV4-3
J: TRBJ2-2
D: NA
DNA: TGCGCCAGCAGCCAAAGCAGGGTCTCCGGGGAGCTGTTTTTT
CDR3: CASSQSRVSGELFF

size: NA
V: TRBV28
J: TRBJ1-1
D: NA
DNA: TGTGCCAGCAGAACCCCGAGTCAACAGGGTGATGCTTTCTTT
CDR3: CASRTPSQQGDAFF

size: NA
V: TRBV7-3
J: TRBJ1-1
D: TRBD1
DNA: TGTGCCAGCAGCCAGGGGGGCTCACGTAAGGTCACTGAAGCTTTCTTT
CDR3: CASSQGGSRKVTEAFF

size: NA
V: TRBV28
J: TRBJ2-5
D: NA
DNA: TGTGCCAGCAGGGAGGGACCAGTCCAAGAGACCCAGTACTTC
CDR3: CASREGPVQETQYF

size: once
V: TRBV5-1
J: TRBJ2-2
D: TRBD1
DNA: TGCGCCAGCAGCTTATCCGGGACAGGGGGCGGAACCGGGGAGCTGTTTTTT
CDR3: CASSLSGTGGGTGELFF

size: NA
V: TRBV30
J: TRBJ1-3
D: NA
DNA: TGTGCCTGGAGTGGCCATAGCGGAGGCTTTGCCTCTGGAAACACCATATATTTT
CDR3: CAWSGHSGGFASGNTIYF